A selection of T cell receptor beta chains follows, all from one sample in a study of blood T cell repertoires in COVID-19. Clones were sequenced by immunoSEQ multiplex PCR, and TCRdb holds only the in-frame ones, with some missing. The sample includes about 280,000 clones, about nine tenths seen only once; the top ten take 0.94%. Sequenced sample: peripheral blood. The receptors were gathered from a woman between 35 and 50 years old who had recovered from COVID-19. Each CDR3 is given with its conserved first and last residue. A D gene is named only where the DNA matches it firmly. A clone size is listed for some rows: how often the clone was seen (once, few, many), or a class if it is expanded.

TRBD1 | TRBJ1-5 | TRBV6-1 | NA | TGTGCCAGCAGTGAACGGACAGGGGGGAGTGAACAGCCCCAGCATTTT | CASSERTGGSEQPQHF
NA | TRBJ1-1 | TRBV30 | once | TGTGCCTGGAGTGTAGATGCGGGGCAGGTGGGTGAAGCTTTCTTT | CAWSVDAGQVGEAFF
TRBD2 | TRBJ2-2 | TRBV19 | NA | TGTGCCAGTAGTATAGATCTCGGGGGGTGGATCACCGGGGAGCTGTTTTTT | CASSIDLGGWITGELFF
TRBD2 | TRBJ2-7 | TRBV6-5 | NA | TGTGCCAGCAGTCAAACCTCAGCGGGAGTAGGCGAGCAGTACTTC | CASSQTSAGVGEQYF
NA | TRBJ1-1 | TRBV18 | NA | TGTGCCAGCTCACCACCGAGGGCGATAGGACGGGACACTGAAGCTTTCTTT | CASSPPRAIGRDTEAFF
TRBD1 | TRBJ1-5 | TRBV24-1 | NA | TGTGCCACCAGTGATTCCTCAGGGGGTGGCCAGCCCCAGCATTTT | CATSDSSGGGQPQHF
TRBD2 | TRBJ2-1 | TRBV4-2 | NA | TGTGCCAGCAGCCAAGTAGGTAGCGGGACTACAAGGGGTGAGCAGTTCTTC | CASSQVGSGTTRGEQFF
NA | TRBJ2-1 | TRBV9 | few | TGTGCCAGCAGCGTTAGCGGCTACAATGAGCAGTTCTTC | CASSVSGYNEQFF
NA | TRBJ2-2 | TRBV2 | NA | TGTGCCAGCACCCAGGGCGCGAACACCGGGGAGCTGTTTTTT | CASTQGANTGELFF
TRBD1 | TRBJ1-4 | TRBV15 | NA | TGTGCCACCAGCAGGGGACAGGGGGCGTATGAAAAACTGTTTTTT | CATSRGQGAYEKLFF
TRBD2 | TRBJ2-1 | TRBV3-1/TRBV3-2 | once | TGTGCCAGCAGCCTGTTTGGTGGACTAGCGGGAGGCCACTACAATGAGCAGTTCTTC | CASSLFGGLAGGHYNEQFF
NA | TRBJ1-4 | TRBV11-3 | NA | TGTGCCAGCAGCTCGACAGCAAATGAAAAACTGTTTTTT | CASSSTANEKLFF
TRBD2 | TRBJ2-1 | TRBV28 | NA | TGTGCCAGCAGCTGGACTAGGGATGAGCAGTTCTTC | CASSWTRDEQFF
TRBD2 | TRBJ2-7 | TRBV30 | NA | TGTGCCTGGATCCCCGAGGTAGCGGGAGCTTATGGCGAGCAGTACTTC | CAWIPEVAGAYGEQYF
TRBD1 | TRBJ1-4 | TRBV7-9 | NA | TGTGCCAGCAGCTTCCCACAGGGGGGGGCTAATGAAAAACTGTTTTTT | CASSFPQGGANEKLFF
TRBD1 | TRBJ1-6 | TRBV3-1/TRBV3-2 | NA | TGTGCCAGCAGCTTCGGGACAGGGGATAATTCACCCCTCCACTTT | CASSFGTGDNSPLHF
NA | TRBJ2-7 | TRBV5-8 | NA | TGTGCCAGCAGCCCGACGGTCCTAGGCCCCATCTACGAGCAGTACTTC | CASSPTVLGPIYEQYF
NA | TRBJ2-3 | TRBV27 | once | TGTGCCAGCAGCCTCTTCCCCACAGATACGCAGTATTTT | CASSLFPTDTQYF
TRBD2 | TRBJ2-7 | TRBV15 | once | TGTGCCACCAGCCAAGCGGGGATGGAGTCCTACGAGCAGTACTTC | CATSQAGMESYEQYF
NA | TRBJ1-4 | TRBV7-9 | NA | TGTGCCAGCAGCTTAGACCTTCGGGGAGTTAATGAAAAACTGTTTTTT | CASSLDLRGVNEKLFF
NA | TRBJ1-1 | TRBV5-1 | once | TGCGCCAGCAGCCTATCAGGGGTGGCTGAAGCTTTCTTT | CASSLSGVAEAFF
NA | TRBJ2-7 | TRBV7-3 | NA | TGTGCCAGCAGCTTAACTTACGGCTACGAGCAGTACTTC | CASSLTYGYEQYF
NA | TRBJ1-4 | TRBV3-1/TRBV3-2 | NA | TGTGCCAGCAGCCTCGGGACACTTGAAAAACTGTTTTTT | CASSLGTLEKLFF
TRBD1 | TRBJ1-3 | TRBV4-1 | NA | TGCGCCAGCAGCCCCCGGGACAGGGACCACACCATATATTTT | CASSPRDRDHTIYF
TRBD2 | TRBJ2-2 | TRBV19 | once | TGTGCCAGTAGTTCGCTGGAGGGAGGGCCCACCGGGGAGCTGTTTTTT | CASSSLEGGPTGELFF
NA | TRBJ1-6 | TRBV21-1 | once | TGTGCCAGCAGCAAAAAGAAGAGGGAGTATAATTCACCCCTCCACTTT | CASSKKKREYNSPLHF
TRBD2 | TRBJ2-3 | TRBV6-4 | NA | TGTGCCAGCAGTCGGGGGGGGGTCACAGATACGCAGTATTTT | CASSRGGVTDTQYF
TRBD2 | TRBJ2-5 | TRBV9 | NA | TGTGCCAGCAGCGTCGGGACTAGCAGGGAGACCCAGTACTTC | CASSVGTSRETQYF
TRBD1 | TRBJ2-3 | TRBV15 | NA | TGTGCCACCAGCAGAGTAGGGACAGCTACTAGCACAGATACGCAGTATTTT | CATSRVGTATSTDTQYF
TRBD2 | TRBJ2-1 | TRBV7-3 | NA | TGTGCCAGCAGCTTAACTAGCGGGACGTACAATGAGCAGTTCTTC | CASSLTSGTYNEQFF
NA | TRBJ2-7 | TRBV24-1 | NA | TGTGCCACCAGTGATTTACGGGACACCGCGGCCTACGAGCAGTACTTC | CATSDLRDTAAYEQYF
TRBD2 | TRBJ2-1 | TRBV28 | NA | TGTGCCAGCAGTTTACCCTCGGTGGGAGGGGACAATGAGCAGTTCTTC | CASSLPSVGGDNEQFF
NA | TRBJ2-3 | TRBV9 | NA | TGTGCCAGCAGCGTCGGAATTAGCGGCCCAAGCACAGATACGCAGTATTTT | CASSVGISGPSTDTQYF
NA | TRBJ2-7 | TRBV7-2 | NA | TGTGCCAGCAGCCGGACGGGACTGAATTACGAGCAGTACTTC | CASSRTGLNYEQYF
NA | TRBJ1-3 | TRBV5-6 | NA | TGTGCCAGCAGCTTTGGTGATGGTATCAGCTCTGGAAACACCATATATTTT | CASSFGDGISSGNTIYF
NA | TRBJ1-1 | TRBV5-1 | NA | TGCGCCAGCAGCCTGCTACAGGGCACTGAAGCTTTCTTT | CASSLLQGTEAFF
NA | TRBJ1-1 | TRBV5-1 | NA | TGCGCCAGCAGCTCCTTAGGGGGGGAAAGTTCTGAAGCTTTCTTT | CASSSLGGESSEAFF
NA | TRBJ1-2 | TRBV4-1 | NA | TGCGCCAGCAGCCAAGCCGTGGACAGTGACTATGGCTACACCTTC | CASSQAVDSDYGYTF
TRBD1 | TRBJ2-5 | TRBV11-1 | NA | TGTGCCAGCAGCTTAGCCTTCCACAGGGGGGAGACCCAGTACTTC | CASSLAFHRGETQYF
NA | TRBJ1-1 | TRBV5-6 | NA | TGTGCCAGCAGCTTGGGACAGTGGAACACTGAAGCTTTCTTT | CASSLGQWNTEAFF
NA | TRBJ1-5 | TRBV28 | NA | TGTGCCAGCAGTTGGGCAGGGGATCAGCCCCAGCATTTT | CASSWAGDQPQHF
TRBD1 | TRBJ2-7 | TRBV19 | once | TGTGCCAGTAGTGTCGACAGGGAGAGAACCTACGAGCAGTACTTC | CASSVDRERTYEQYF